This passage covers 18 T cell receptor beta chains from one sample sequenced in a study of cytomegalovirus exposure and HLA in healthy donors. Primers included in the PCR were 60 Vbeta and 13 Jbeta primers. Some clones are missing from TCRdb's copy, which holds only in-frame ones; the method was immunoSEQ multiplex PCR. The sample has approximately 300,000 clones, around four fifths seen once. Sample: PBMCs. The receptors here all came from a woman in her 40s in good health and CMV-seropositive.

This chain joins TRBV19 and TRBJ2-2; D might be TRBD2 (6 bases). Deletions cut 3 bases from V and 1 base from J, with 9 bases between. This CDR3 has 15 residues. The germline V gene has CDR1 LNHDA and CDR2 SQIVND (reference sequence). CDR3 region: CASSITGLNTGELFF. DNA for the CDR3: TGTGCCAGTAGTATTACGGGACTGAACACCGGGGAGCTGTTTTTT.

The J gene is TRBJ2-1, the V gene TRBV5-1; 11 bases line up with TRBD2. CDR3 length equals 14 residues. V gave up 3 bases and J gave up 9 bases; unmatched junction bases: 5. Germline V CDR1 and CDR2: SGHRS, YFSETQ. The chain's CDR3 is CASSSGTSGGEQFF. The CDR3 DNA sequence: TGCGCCAGCAGCTCCGGGACTAGCGGTGGTGAGCAGTTCTTC.

The chain is built from TRBV19 and TRBJ2-3, with TRBD2 matching over 10 bases. Germline V CDR1 and CDR2: LNHDA, SQIVND (reference sequence). After removal of 1 base from V and 0 bases from J, the junction contained 1 base not matched to a gene. The length of the CDR3 is 16 residues. Here the CDR3 reads CASSIVTSGSTDTQYF. CDR3 coding DNA: TGTGCCAGTAGTATAGTGACTAGCGGGAGCACAGATACGCAGTATTTT. The full variable domain, with the rest looked up from reference TRBV19 and TRBJ2-3, is DGGITQSPKYLFRKEGQNVTLSCEQNLNHDAMYWYRQDPGQGLRLIYYSQIVNDFQKGDIAEGYSVSREKKESFPLTVTSAQKNPTAFYLCASSIVTSGSTDTQYFGPGTRLTVL.

The chain joins TRBV6-1 to TRBJ1-5; D perhaps matches TRBD1 (5 bases). V lost 2 bases and J 4 bases, leaving 9 bases between the germline ends. Germline V gene sequence: CDR1 MNHNS, CDR2 SASEGT. The CDR3 has 14 residues. CDR3 sequence: CASSEYQGNQPQHF. CDR3 in DNA: TGTGCCAGCAGTGAATACCAGGGTAATCAGCCCCAGCATTTT.

The chain joins TRBV11-1 to TRBJ1-4, with 7 bases fitting TRBD1. Germline assignment: CDR1 SGHAT and CDR2 FQDESV (reference sequence). Losses at the gene ends were 5 bases for V and 4 bases for J; bases not matched to a gene: 4. The CDR3 contains 14 residues. The DNA of the CDR3 is TGTGCCAGCAGCCTAGGGGGCTTTAATGAAAAACTGTTTTTT. Protein sequence: CASSLGGFNEKLFF.

The CDR3 DNA follows: TGTGCCAGCAGCCCAACTTCGTTGAAAGGGGGGGAGTACTTC. This translates into CASSPTSLKGGEYF. V gene TRBV11-3 combines with J gene TRBJ2-7, with D tentatively TRBD2 (7 bases). The V end was cut by 5 bases, the J end by 11 bases, with 22 bases between. Germline V gene sequence: CDR1 SGHNT, CDR2 YENEEA. There are 14 residues in the CDR3.

The chain couples TRBV27 to TRBJ2-2; 10 nucleotides match TRBD2. The V and J ends lost 5 bases and 5 bases, in that order; junction bases with no gene match: 11. The CDR3 consists of 17 residues. CDR1 is MNHEY and CDR2 is SMNVEV in the germline V gene (reference sequence). CDR3 protein: CASSARLAGTWTGELFF. The CDR3 nucleotides read TGTGCCAGCAGTGCAAGACTAGCGGGCACCTGGACCGGGGAGCTGTTTTTT.

J is TRBJ1-1 and V is TRBV5-6; D is possibly TRBD1 (6 bases). The CDR3 runs to 13 residues. Trimming cost V 1 base and J 10 bases, with 14 bases left between them. Looked up from germline, CDR1 is SGHDT and CDR2 is YYEEEE. CDR3 sequence (DNA): TGTGCCAGCAGCTTGACTCAGGGGCTTAGAGCTTTCTTT. Translation gives CASSLTQGLRAFF.

V and J are TRBV4-3 and TRBJ2-3; 10 nucleotides align to TRBD2. Germline CDR1 is LGHNA and CDR2 is YSLEER. CDR3 length: 20 residues. V lost 0 bases to trimming and J lost 4 bases; unmatched junction nucleotides: 16. This CDR3 reads CASSQESLAGVVGGADTQYF. The CDR3, as DNA: TGCGCCAGCAGCCAAGAGAGTCTAGCGGGAGTAGTGGGGGGGGCAGATACGCAGTATTTT.

The rearrangement joins TRBV7-2 to TRBJ1-2; D is ambiguous. The CDR3 runs to 16 residues. Germline CDR1 reads SGHTA; CDR2 reads FQGNSA. The germline V and J ends were trimmed by 3 bases and 0 bases, with 14 bases remaining between them. The CDR3, as DNA: TGTGCCAGCAGCTTGATTCAGAAACCCGCTAACTATGGCTACACCTTC. Protein sequence: CASSLIQKPANYGYTF.

This clone has only a few counts. The chain joins TRBV4-3 to TRBJ1-4, with D uncertain. Germline-derived CDR1 and CDR2 are LGHNA and YSLEER. The CDR3 runs 14 residues. The V gene lost 0 bases and the J gene lost 7 bases, with 9 bases spanning the gap. Here the CDR3 DNA reads TGCGCCAGCAGCCAAGAGAACAGACCTGAAAAACTGTTTTTT. It yields the protein CASSQENRPEKLFF.

This chain uses TRBV10-3 with TRBJ2-5; D not resolved. TRBJ2-7 explains the end of the DNA better; the J call may be wrong. Germline CDR1 reads ENHRY; CDR2 reads SYGVKD. The CDR3 extends over 11 amino acids. The CDR3 region is CAISETYEQYF. The CDR3 nucleotides read TGTGCCATCAGTGAAACCTACGAGCAGTACTTC.

CDR3 amino acids: CAISEPTHKNTEAFF. The DNA for the CDR3 is TGTGCCATCAGTGAGCCCACACACAAAAACACTGAAGCTTTCTTT. The chain links TRBV10-3 to TRBJ1-1; D uncertain. Trimming removed 2 bases at V and 2 bases at J, with 12 bases between. The CDR3 has 15 amino acids. Germline CDR1 reads ENHRY; CDR2 reads SYGVKD.

This clone was recorded only once. The rearrangement links TRBV10-2 to TRBJ2-7; 14 bases map to TRBD2. Germline lookup yields CDR1 WSHSY and CDR2 SAAADI. After removal of 4 bases from V and 4 bases from J, the junction contained 6 bases not matched to a gene. The length of the CDR3 is 16 residues. The CDR3 spells CASSGSGTSGSYEQYF. In nucleotides, the CDR3 is TGCGCCAGCAGTGGCTCCGGGACTAGCGGGAGTTACGAGCAGTACTTC.

Points on this clone: The junction departs from the called germline gene at one end, perhaps through a read error. The V call is TRBV2, the J call TRBJ2-2, with 10 bases matching TRBD2. This CDR3 contains 18 residues. CDR1 and CDR2 from the germline V gene are SNHLY and FYNNEI. Here the CDR3 reads CASSSSGSPPGGAGELFF. The CDR3 bases are TGTGCAAGCAGCTCTAGCGGGAGCCCACCGGGGGGGGCCGGGGAGCTGTTTTTT. Full variable domain (missing parts from reference TRBV2 and TRBJ2-2): EPEVTQTPSHQVTQMGQEVILRCVPISNHLYFYWYRQILGQKVEFLVSFYNNEISEKSEIFDDQFSVERPDGSNFTLKIRSTKLEDSAMYFCASSSSGSPPGGAGELFFGEGSRLTVL.

The chain employs TRBV2 and TRBJ2-2; a weak D match, TRBD1 (6 bases). CDR1 and CDR2 from the germline V gene are SNHLY and FYNNEI. This CDR3 has 17 residues. Trimming stripped 4 bases from V and 3 bases from J, with 18 bases between. CDR3 loop: CASSAGAGRGYTGELFF. The DNA of the CDR3 is TGTGCCAGCAGTGCCGGAGCTGGAAGGGGGTACACCGGGGAGCTGTTTTTT.

This clone has only a few counts. V and J are TRBV11-1 and TRBJ2-5; maybe TRBD1 (5 bases). The length of the CDR3 is 15 residues. Germline V gene sequence: CDR1 SGHAT, CDR2 FQDESV (reference sequence). Trimming stripped 6 bases from V and 1 base from J, with 15 bases between. The CDR3 DNA reads TGTGCCAGCAGACTCAGCAGGGCTTCCCAAGAGACCCAGTACTTC. Its translation is CASRLSRASQETQYF.

The genes are TRBV19 and TRBJ2-5; D perhaps matches TRBD2 (6 bases). The germline gives CDR1 LNHDA, CDR2 SQIVND (reference sequence). CDR3 length: 14 amino acids. V lost 4 bases and J lost 6, with 15 bases in between. The CDR3 DNA reads as TGTGCCAGTAGTACGGGGGTGGCGATAAAGACCCAGTACTTC. Protein product: CASSTGVAIKTQYF.